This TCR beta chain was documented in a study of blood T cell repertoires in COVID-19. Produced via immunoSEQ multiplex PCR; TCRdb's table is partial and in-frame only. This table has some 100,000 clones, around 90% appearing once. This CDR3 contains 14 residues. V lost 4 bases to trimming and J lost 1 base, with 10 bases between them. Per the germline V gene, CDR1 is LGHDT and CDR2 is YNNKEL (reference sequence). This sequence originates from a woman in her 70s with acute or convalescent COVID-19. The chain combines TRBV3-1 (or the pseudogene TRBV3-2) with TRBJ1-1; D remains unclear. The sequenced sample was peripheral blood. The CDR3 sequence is CASSRRTRNTEAFF. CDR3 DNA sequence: TGTGCCAGCAGCCGACGGACTCGGAACACTGAAGCTTTCTTT.